This is a list of T cell receptor beta chains from one sample in a study of blood T cell repertoires in COVID-19. Some clones are missing from TCRdb's copy, which holds only in-frame ones; the method was immunoSEQ multiplex PCR. The table shows roughly 250,000 clones, with 75% to 85% occurring only once. Specimen: peripheral blood. Receptors originate from a woman aged 55 to 70 with active or convalescent COVID-19. Both conserved end residues are part of each CDR3. Fields, in order: V gene, J gene, D gene, CDR3 length, clone size, CDR3 DNA, CDR3 protein. D genes are given only for firm matches. The size field is filled for only some rows; it gives once, few, many or a size class.

V: TRBV10-3; J: TRBJ1-2; D: NA; length: 12; size: NA; DNA: TGTGCCATCAGACAAGGGAGGGGCTTCGCCACCTTC; CDR3: CAIRQGRGFATF
V: TRBV19; J: TRBJ2-1; D: NA; length: 18; size: few; DNA: TGTGCCAGTAGTATTGGGGGGGGCCAAAGAGTCTACTACAATGAGCAGTTCTTC; CDR3: CASSIGGGQRVYYNEQFF
V: TRBV11-2; J: TRBJ2-2; D: NA; length: 15; size: NA; DNA: TGTGCCAGCAGCTCAGCTGGGCAGACCACCGGGGAGCTGTTTTTT; CDR3: CASSSAGQTTGELFF
V: TRBV5-1; J: TRBJ2-7; D: TRBD2; length: 15; size: few; DNA: TGCGCCAGCAGCTTGAGCGCGGGGGAGACCTACGAGCAGTACTTC; CDR3: CASSLSAGETYEQYF
V: TRBV18; J: TRBJ1-1; D: NA; length: 13; size: once; DNA: TGTGCCAGCTCGCGGGGGCCAGGGACTGAAGCTTTCTTT; CDR3: CASSRGPGTEAFF
V: TRBV6-5; J: TRBJ2-4; D: NA; length: 14; size: NA; DNA: TGTGCCAGCAGCCCACAGGGTGCCAAAAACATTCAGTACTTC; CDR3: CASSPQGAKNIQYF
V: TRBV21-1; J: TRBJ2-2; D: NA; length: 19; size: NA; DNA: TGTGCCAGCAGCAAAGGACGCATCCACAGGGGGCAGAACACCGGGGAGCTGTTTTTT; CDR3: CASSKGRIHRGQNTGELFF
V: TRBV30; J: TRBJ2-5; D: TRBD2; length: 16; size: NA; DNA: TGTGCCTGGAGTAAGACTAGCGGGGCGCCCCAAGAGACCCAGTACTTC; CDR3: CAWSKTSGAPQETQYF
V: TRBV3-1/TRBV3-2; J: TRBJ2-1; D: TRBD1; length: 15; size: NA; DNA: TGTGCCAGCAGCAAACCCGGGACAGGGGTGGATGAGCAGTTCTTC; CDR3: CASSKPGTGVDEQFF
V: TRBV5-6; J: TRBJ2-6; D: TRBD1; length: 15; size: once; DNA: TGTGCCAGCAGGGAACAGGGGACGGGGGCCAACGTCCTGACTTTC; CDR3: CASREQGTGANVLTF
V: TRBV7-9; J: TRBJ1-2; D: NA; length: 14; size: NA; DNA: TGTGCCAGCAGCTTGACAGCAGCTAACTATGGCTACACCTTC; CDR3: CASSLTAANYGYTF
V: TRBV4-1; J: TRBJ1-2; D: TRBD1; length: 15; size: NA; DNA: TGCGCCAGCAGCCAAGGACAGGGGGCTAACTATGGCTACACCTTC; CDR3: CASSQGQGANYGYTF
V: TRBV19; J: TRBJ2-3; D: TRBD2; length: 15; size: NA; DNA: TGTGCCAGTAGTGGGGGACTAGCGGGCACAGATACGCAGTATTTT; CDR3: CASSGGLAGTDTQYF
V: TRBV6-1; J: TRBJ1-4; D: NA; length: 14; size: NA; DNA: TGTGCCAGCAGTGAAGACCCGGGAGCGGTGCAACTGTTTTTT; CDR3: CASSEDPGAVQLFF
V: TRBV30; J: TRBJ1-1; D: NA; length: 12; size: NA; DNA: TGTGCCCGAATCGGTCCGGGAGTGCGCGCTTTCTTT; CDR3: CARIGPGVRAFF
V: TRBV18; J: TRBJ1-1; D: TRBD1; length: 15; size: NA; DNA: TGTGCCAGCTCACCATCGACGTCAGGGGGCACTGAAGCTTTCTTT; CDR3: CASSPSTSGGTEAFF
V: TRBV23-1; J: TRBJ2-7; D: TRBD1; length: 15; size: NA; DNA: TGCGCCAGCAGTCAATCCGGGACAGGGGGCGGCGAGCAGTACTTC; CDR3: CASSQSGTGGGEQYF
V: TRBV18; J: TRBJ2-7; D: NA; length: 14; size: NA; DNA: TGTGCCAGCTCACCCTCCACTCTCTCCTACGAGCAGTACTTC; CDR3: CASSPSTLSYEQYF
V: TRBV7-3; J: TRBJ2-3; D: NA; length: 13; size: NA; DNA: TGTGCCAGCAGCTTAACGGGGGCGGGTACGCAGTATTTT; CDR3: CASSLTGAGTQYF
V: TRBV7-2; J: TRBJ2-7; D: NA; length: 13; size: many; DNA: TGTGCCAGCAGCCGGGACTTAGGGGACGAGCAGTACTTC; CDR3: CASSRDLGDEQYF
V: TRBV19; J: TRBJ2-3; D: NA; length: 15; size: NA; DNA: TGTGCCAGTAGTACCGGACTGGCGGGCACAGATACGCAGTATTTT; CDR3: CASSTGLAGTDTQYF
V: TRBV19; J: TRBJ1-5; D: NA; length: 12; size: NA; DNA: TGTGCCAGTAGGGACAGAGGACAGCCCCAGCATTTT; CDR3: CASRDRGQPQHF
V: TRBV10-3; J: TRBJ1-2; D: NA; length: 16; size: few; DNA: TGTGCCATCAGTGACGGGACACCGGATTTTAACTATGGCTACACCTTC; CDR3: CAISDGTPDFNYGYTF
V: TRBV10-3; J: TRBJ1-5; D: NA; length: 15; size: NA; DNA: TGTGCCATCAGTGAGTACCAGGGGCCCAATCAGCCCCAGCATTTT; CDR3: CAISEYQGPNQPQHF
V: TRBV3-1/TRBV3-2; J: TRBJ1-2; D: NA; length: 13; size: NA; DNA: TGTGCCAGCAGCCAAGGGGCAGGATATGGCTACACCTTC; CDR3: CASSQGAGYGYTF
V: TRBV27; J: TRBJ2-5; D: TRBD1; length: 17; size: NA; DNA: TGTGCCAGCAGTGGAAGGGGGCGATTCTGGGGACAAGAGACCCAGTACTTC; CDR3: CASSGRGRFWGQETQYF
V: TRBV27; J: TRBJ1-1; D: NA; length: 15; size: NA; DNA: TGTGCCAGCACACGGGGGGGACACTGGAACACTGAAGCTTTCTTT; CDR3: CASTRGGHWNTEAFF
V: TRBV19; J: TRBJ1-2; D: NA; length: 14; size: few; DNA: TGTGCCAGTAGTCCCCTCCCGGGGGGCTATGGCTACACCTTC; CDR3: CASSPLPGGYGYTF